The rows below give T cell receptor beta chains drawn from one sample of a study of radiotherapy plus CTLA-4 blockade in lung cancer. Method: immunoSEQ multiplex PCR; TCRdb's copy keeps in-frame clones and lacks some. Of more than 75,000 clones listed, around 84% are singletons. Sequences were derived from peripheral blood, sampled from a patient treated with radiotherapy plus ipilimumab. The receptors stem from a human donor with non-small cell lung cancer who had stable disease on radiotherapy plus ipilimumab. The CDR3 runs from the conserved cysteine through the conserved F or W. D genes are given only for firm matches.

V gene,J gene,CDR3 length,D gene,CDR3 protein,CDR3 DNA
TRBV5-6,TRBJ2-7,13,NA,CASSLPGAKEQYF,TGTGCCAGCAGCTTGCCGGGGGCAAAGGAGCAGTACTTC
TRBV29-1,TRBJ2-3,14,NA,CSVEYGGHTDTQYF,TGCAGCGTTGAATATGGGGGACACACAGATACGCAGTATTTT
TRBV30,TRBJ1-3,16,NA,CAWSAPRQGGRNTIYF,TGTGCCTGGAGTGCCCCCCGTCAAGGGGGGAGAAACACCATATATTTT
TRBV7-9,TRBJ2-7,14,NA,CASSLVQPAYEQYF,TGTGCCAGCAGCTTAGTTCAGCCTGCCTACGAGCAGTACTTC
TRBV15,TRBJ1-5,16,NA,CATRVSRAASNQPQHF,TGTGCCACCCGGGTTTCGAGGGCAGCGAGCAATCAGCCCCAGCATTTT
TRBV5-1,TRBJ2-7,14,NA,CASSRRQPPYEQYF,TGCGCCAGCAGCCGGAGACAGCCGCCCTACGAGCAGTACTTC
TRBV29-1,TRBJ2-1,13,TRBD2,CSVGLAGVNEQFF,TGCAGCGTTGGGCTAGCGGGAGTAAATGAGCAGTTCTTC
TRBV27,TRBJ2-7,14,TRBD2,CASSPRTRRDEQYF,TGTGCCAGCAGTCCGAGGACTAGACGGGACGAGCAGTACTTC
TRBV4-2,TRBJ1-1,16,NA,CASSQDVLRMNTEAFF,TGTGCCAGCAGCCAAGATGTATTACGGATGAACACTGAAGCTTTCTTT
TRBV7-6,TRBJ1-6,18,NA,CASSPRRGVTAANSPLHF,TGTGCCAGCAGCCCTAGACGAGGCGTAACTGCCGCTAATTCACCCCTCCACTTT
TRBV6-1,TRBJ2-5,12,NA,CASNRGGETQYF,TGTGCCAGCAACCGAGGGGGGGAGACCCAGTACTTC